This T cell receptor beta chain is drawn from a study of cytomegalovirus exposure and HLA in healthy donors. Study results and limitations: Most sequenced TCRs were rare (though some public TCRs occurred in many donors). Excluded were some V segments that proved indistinguishable, including TRBV6-2 and TRBV6-3. The study carried out a later analysis of TCR beta sequences. It associated 15,000 to 20,000 of them with specific HLA alleles at a false discovery rate of 0.05.

This clone came up a few times. Its matching antigen is unknown. CDR1 and CDR2 (germline): MNHEY, SMNVEV (reference sequence). This CDR3 has 16 amino acids. Deletions cut 2 bases from V and 0 bases from J, with 11 bases between. Primers for the PCR totalled 60 Vbeta and 13 Jbeta. Sequencing was performed with immunoSEQ multiplex PCR; in TCRdb, only in-frame clones are kept and a portion is missing. The sample lists 150,000 to 200,000 clones, 80% occurring once. V gene TRBV27 combines with J gene TRBJ1-3; D not certain. The source is a woman aged 45 to 65 in good health and CMV-seropositive. Sequences were obtained from PBMCs. CDR3 protein: CASSLRGAYSGNTIYF. The CDR3 DNA sequence: TGTGCCAGCAGTTTACGCGGAGCCTACTCTGGAAACACCATATATTTT.